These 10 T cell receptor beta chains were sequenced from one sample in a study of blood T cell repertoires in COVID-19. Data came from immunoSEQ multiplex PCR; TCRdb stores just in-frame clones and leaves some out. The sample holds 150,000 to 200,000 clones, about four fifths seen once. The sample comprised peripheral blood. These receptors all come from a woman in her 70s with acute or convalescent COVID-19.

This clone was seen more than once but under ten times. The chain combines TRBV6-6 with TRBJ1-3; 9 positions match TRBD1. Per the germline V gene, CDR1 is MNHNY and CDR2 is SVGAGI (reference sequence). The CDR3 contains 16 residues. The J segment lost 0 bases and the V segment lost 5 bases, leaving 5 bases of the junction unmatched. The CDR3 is CASSKTGGTSGNTIYF. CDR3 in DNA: TGTGCCAGCAGTAAAACAGGGGGCACCTCTGGAAACACCATATATTTT.

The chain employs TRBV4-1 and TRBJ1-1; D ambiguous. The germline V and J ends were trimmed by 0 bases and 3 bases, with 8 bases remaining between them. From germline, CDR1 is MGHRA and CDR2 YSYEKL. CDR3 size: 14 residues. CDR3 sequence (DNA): TGCGCCAGCAGCCAAGATGGCGGGGACACTGAAGCTTTCTTT. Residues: CASSQDGGDTEAFF.

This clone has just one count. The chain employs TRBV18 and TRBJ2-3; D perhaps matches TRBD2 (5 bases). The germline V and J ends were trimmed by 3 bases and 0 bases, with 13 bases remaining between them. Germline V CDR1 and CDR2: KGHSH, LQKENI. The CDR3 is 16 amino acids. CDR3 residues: CASSPRGSGSTDTQYF. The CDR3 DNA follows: TGTGCCAGCTCACCCCGAGGCAGCGGAAGCACAGATACGCAGTATTTT.

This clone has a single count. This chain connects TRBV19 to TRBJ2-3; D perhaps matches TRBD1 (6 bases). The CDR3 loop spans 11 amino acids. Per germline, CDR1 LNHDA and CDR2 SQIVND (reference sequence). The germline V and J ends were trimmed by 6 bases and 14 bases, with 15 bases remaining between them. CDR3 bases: TGTGCCAGTAGCCAGGGGTTCGGACCGTATTTT. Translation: CASSQGFGPYF. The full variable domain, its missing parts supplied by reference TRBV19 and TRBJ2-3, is DGGITQSPKYLFRKEGQNVTLSCEQNLNHDAMYWYRQDPGQGLRLIYYSQIVNDFQKGDIAEGYSVSREKKESFPLTVTSAQKNPTAFYLCASSQGFGPYFGPGTRLTVL.

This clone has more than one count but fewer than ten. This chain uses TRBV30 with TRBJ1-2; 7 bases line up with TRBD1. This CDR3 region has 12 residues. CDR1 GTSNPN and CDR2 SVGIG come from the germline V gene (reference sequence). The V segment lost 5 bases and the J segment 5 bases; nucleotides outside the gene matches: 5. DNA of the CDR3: TGTGCCTGGTTGAAACAGGGGTATGGCTACACCTTC. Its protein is CAWLKQGYGYTF.

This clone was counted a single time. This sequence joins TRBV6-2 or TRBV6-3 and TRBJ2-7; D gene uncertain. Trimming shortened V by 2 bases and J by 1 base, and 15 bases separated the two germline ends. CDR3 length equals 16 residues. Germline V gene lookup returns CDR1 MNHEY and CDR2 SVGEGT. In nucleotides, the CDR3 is TGTGCCAGCAGTTACGAGTTCGTGAGAATTTCCTACGAGCAGTACTTC. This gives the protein CASSYEFVRISYEQYF.

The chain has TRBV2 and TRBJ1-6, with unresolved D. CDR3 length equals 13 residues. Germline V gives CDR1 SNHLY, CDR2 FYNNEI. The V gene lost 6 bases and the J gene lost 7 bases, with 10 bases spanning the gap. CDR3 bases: TGTGCCAGCAGGGCGGTGAGGAATTCACCCCTCCACTTT. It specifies CASRAVRNSPLHF.

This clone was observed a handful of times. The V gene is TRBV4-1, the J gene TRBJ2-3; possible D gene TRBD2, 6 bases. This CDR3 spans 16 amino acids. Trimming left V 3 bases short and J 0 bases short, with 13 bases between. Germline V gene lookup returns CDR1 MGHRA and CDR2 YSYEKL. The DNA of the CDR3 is TGCGCCAGCAGCCAGGACGGGGGAGCGAGCACAGATACGCAGTATTTT. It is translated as CASSQDGGASTDTQYF.

CDR3 sequence: CASSREGGGTEAFF. CDR3 nucleotide sequence: TGTGCCAGCAGCAGGGAGGGGGGAGGCACTGAAGCTTTCTTT. This chain links TRBV6-4 with TRBJ1-1, with a weak D call TRBD1 (6 bases). The CDR3 totals 14 residues. In germline, CDR1 is MRHNA, CDR2 SNTAGT. Trimming pared 6 bases from V and 4 bases from J, leaving 15 bases between.

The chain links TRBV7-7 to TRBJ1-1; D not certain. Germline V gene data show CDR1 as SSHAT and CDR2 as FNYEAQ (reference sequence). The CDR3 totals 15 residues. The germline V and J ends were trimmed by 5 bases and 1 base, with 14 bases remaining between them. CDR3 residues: CASSPLTRGNTEAFF. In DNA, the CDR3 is TGTGCCAGCAGCCCCCTGACCCGGGGGAACACTGAAGCTTTCTTT.